The rows below give T cell receptor beta chains drawn from one sample of a study of blood T cell repertoires in COVID-19. The protocol was immunoSEQ multiplex PCR, while the TCRdb copy is restricted to in-frame clones and leaves out a portion. The sample records about 340,000 clones, about 89% being singletons. Input material: peripheral blood. These receptors all come from a woman aged 50 to 65 with COVID-19, enrolled during active disease. Each CDR3 is given with its conserved first and last residue. A D gene is named only where the DNA matches it firmly. Size values are once, few and many counts, or a class for expanded clones, and some rows have none.

clone_size: -; d_call: TRBD2; j_call: TRBJ2-7; v_call: TRBV5-1; cdr3_aa: CASSLGGGLAPEQYF; cdr3_nt: TGCGCCAGCAGCTTGGGAGGAGGACTAGCACCCGAGCAGTACTTC
clone_size: -; d_call: -; j_call: TRBJ1-2; v_call: TRBV12-5; cdr3_aa: CASGPDRGRPNYGYTF; cdr3_nt: TGTGCTAGTGGTCCCGACCGCGGGAGACCCAACTATGGCTACACCTTC
clone_size: -; d_call: TRBD1; j_call: TRBJ2-7; v_call: TRBV5-5; cdr3_aa: CASSQGVLEQYF; cdr3_nt: TGTGCCAGCAGCCAGGGGGTTCTCGAGCAGTACTTC
clone_size: -; d_call: TRBD1; j_call: TRBJ1-1; v_call: TRBV18; cdr3_aa: CASSPGQNMNTEAFF; cdr3_nt: TGTGCCAGCTCACCGGGACAGAACATGAACACTGAAGCTTTCTTT
clone_size: once; d_call: -; j_call: TRBJ1-6; v_call: TRBV5-1; cdr3_aa: CASSLGRSYNSPLHF; cdr3_nt: TGCGCCAGCAGCTTGGGGAGGTCCTATAATTCACCCCTCCACTTT
clone_size: -; d_call: TRBD1; j_call: TRBJ1-5; v_call: TRBV19; cdr3_aa: CASSPGQYNQPQHF; cdr3_nt: TGTGCCAGTAGCCCGGGACAGTACAATCAGCCCCAGCATTTT
clone_size: -; d_call: -; j_call: TRBJ1-3; v_call: TRBV6-5; cdr3_aa: CASSYSSGSGNTIYF; cdr3_nt: TGTGCCAGCAGTTACTCTTCGGGTTCTGGAAACACCATATATTTT
clone_size: once; d_call: -; j_call: TRBJ1-3; v_call: TRBV9; cdr3_aa: CASSVQGTSGNTIYF; cdr3_nt: TGTGCCAGCAGCGTTCAGGGAACCTCTGGAAACACCATATATTTT
clone_size: -; d_call: TRBD2; j_call: TRBJ2-7; v_call: TRBV7-9; cdr3_aa: CASSLRAGGVSYEQYF; cdr3_nt: TGTGCCAGCAGCTTAAGAGCGGGAGGGGTCTCCTACGAGCAGTACTTC
clone_size: -; d_call: -; j_call: TRBJ1-2; v_call: TRBV27; cdr3_aa: CASSPAGPYGYTF; cdr3_nt: TGTGCCAGCAGCCCGGCGGGACCCTATGGCTACACCTTC
clone_size: -; d_call: TRBD1; j_call: TRBJ2-7; v_call: TRBV6-5; cdr3_aa: CASSYGQGDEQYF; cdr3_nt: TGTGCCAGCAGTTACGGGCAGGGGGACGAGCAGTACTTC
clone_size: -; d_call: -; j_call: TRBJ2-2; v_call: TRBV2; cdr3_aa: CASSDQSAVFSGELFF; cdr3_nt: TGTGCCAGCAGTGATCAAAGCGCGGTTTTCTCCGGGGAGCTGTTTTTT
clone_size: -; d_call: TRBD1; j_call: TRBJ1-3; v_call: TRBV7-8; cdr3_aa: CASSLVRTGPSGNTIYF; cdr3_nt: TGTGCCAGCAGCTTAGTTAGGACAGGCCCCTCTGGAAACACCATATATTTT
clone_size: -; d_call: TRBD1; j_call: TRBJ2-5; v_call: TRBV5-1; cdr3_aa: CASRRTGGQETQYF; cdr3_nt: TGCGCCAGCAGAAGGACAGGTGGCCAAGAGACCCAGTACTTC
clone_size: -; d_call: TRBD2; j_call: TRBJ2-1; v_call: TRBV7-3; cdr3_aa: CASSFSGRRYNEQFF; cdr3_nt: TGTGCCAGCAGCTTTAGCGGGAGACGCTACAATGAGCAGTTCTTC
clone_size: -; d_call: -; j_call: TRBJ2-1; v_call: TRBV18; cdr3_aa: CASSDGLSKNEQFF; cdr3_nt: TGTGCCAGCTCAGATGGACTCTCTAAGAATGAGCAGTTCTTC
clone_size: few; d_call: -; j_call: TRBJ2-3; v_call: TRBV10-1; cdr3_aa: CASSEGSGSTDTQYF; cdr3_nt: TGCGCCAGCAGTGAGGGTAGCGGAAGCACAGATACGCAGTATTTT
clone_size: -; d_call: -; j_call: TRBJ2-2; v_call: TRBV5-6; cdr3_aa: CASSISAIAVNTGELFF; cdr3_nt: TGTGCCAGCAGCATTAGCGCGATCGCTGTAAACACCGGGGAGCTGTTTTTT
clone_size: -; d_call: TRBD1; j_call: TRBJ1-1; v_call: TRBV18; cdr3_aa: CASRQGARTEAFF; cdr3_nt: TGTGCCAGCCGTCAGGGGGCGCGGACTGAAGCTTTCTTT
clone_size: -; d_call: TRBD1; j_call: TRBJ1-5; v_call: TRBV18; cdr3_aa: CASSPGQENQPQHF; cdr3_nt: TGTGCCAGCTCACCTGGACAGGAAAATCAGCCCCAGCATTTT
clone_size: many; d_call: -; j_call: TRBJ2-1; v_call: TRBV4-2; cdr3_aa: CASSQDRLVYNEQFF; cdr3_nt: TGTGCCAGCAGCCAAGATCGCCTAGTTTACAATGAGCAGTTCTTC
clone_size: -; d_call: TRBD2; j_call: TRBJ2-7; v_call: TRBV7-2; cdr3_aa: CASSRTSGSYEQYF; cdr3_nt: TGTGCCAGCAGCCGGACTAGCGGGAGCTACGAGCAGTACTTC
clone_size: -; d_call: -; j_call: TRBJ2-4; v_call: TRBV3-1/TRBV3-2; cdr3_aa: CASSQGLGVTAKNIQYF; cdr3_nt: TGTGCCAGCAGCCAAGGTTTAGGGGTTACTGCCAAAAACATTCAGTACTTC
clone_size: -; d_call: -; j_call: TRBJ2-2; v_call: TRBV3-1/TRBV3-2; cdr3_aa: CASSPSGELFF; cdr3_nt: TGTGCCAGCAGCCCTAGCGGGGAGCTGTTTTTT
clone_size: -; d_call: TRBD1; j_call: TRBJ1-1; v_call: TRBV10-2; cdr3_aa: CASRLTGGVGTEAFF; cdr3_nt: TGCGCCAGCAGACTTACAGGGGGCGTAGGGACTGAAGCTTTCTTT
clone_size: -; d_call: TRBD1; j_call: TRBJ1-1; v_call: TRBV18; cdr3_aa: CASSPRVTGGYTEAFF; cdr3_nt: TGTGCCAGCTCACCACGGGTGACAGGGGGCTATACTGAAGCTTTCTTT
clone_size: -; d_call: -; j_call: TRBJ1-6; v_call: TRBV6-4; cdr3_aa: CASRVSWGVPYNSPLHF; cdr3_nt: TGTGCCAGCAGGGTCTCTTGGGGAGTTCCCTATAATTCACCCCTCCACTTT
clone_size: -; d_call: TRBD1; j_call: TRBJ2-7; v_call: TRBV20-1; cdr3_aa: CSASRQGKQYF; cdr3_nt: TGCAGTGCTAGCCGACAGGGGAAGCAGTACTTC
clone_size: -; d_call: -; j_call: TRBJ1-3; v_call: TRBV7-2; cdr3_aa: CASSSAGSNTIYF; cdr3_nt: TGTGCCAGCAGCTCCGCTGGCTCAAACACCATATATTTT
clone_size: -; d_call: TRBD2; j_call: TRBJ2-3; v_call: TRBV7-7; cdr3_aa: CASSLLVAGGPTDTQYF; cdr3_nt: TGTGCTAGCAGCTTATTAGTAGCGGGAGGGCCCACAGATACGCAGTATTTT
clone_size: once; d_call: -; j_call: TRBJ1-4; v_call: TRBV19; cdr3_aa: CASRLRGRDQEKLFF; cdr3_nt: TGTGCCAGTAGACTCAGGGGAAGAGATCAAGAAAAACTGTTTTTT
clone_size: -; d_call: TRBD2; j_call: TRBJ2-5; v_call: TRBV9; cdr3_aa: CASSSRIAGTSGRGRETQYF; cdr3_nt: TGTGCCAGCAGCTCGAGAATAGCCGGGACTAGCGGGAGGGGGCGAGAGACCCAGTACTTC
clone_size: -; d_call: TRBD1; j_call: TRBJ1-4; v_call: TRBV11-2; cdr3_aa: CASSLDSGGAGEKLFF; cdr3_nt: TGTGCCAGCAGCTTAGATTCAGGGGGCGCCGGTGAAAAACTGTTTTTT
clone_size: -; d_call: TRBD2; j_call: TRBJ2-1; v_call: TRBV5-4; cdr3_aa: CASPSGGLSGATYNEQFF; cdr3_nt: TGTGCCAGCCCCTCGGGGGGGTTGAGCGGGGCGACCTACAATGAGCAGTTCTTC
clone_size: -; d_call: TRBD1; j_call: TRBJ1-6; v_call: TRBV6-5; cdr3_aa: CASSYGTGRGNSPLHF; cdr3_nt: TGTGCCAGCAGTTACGGGACAGGGAGGGGGAATTCACCCCTCCACTTT
clone_size: -; d_call: TRBD1; j_call: TRBJ2-7; v_call: TRBV5-1; cdr3_aa: CASTRTGDTYEQYF; cdr3_nt: TGCGCCAGCACCAGGACAGGGGACACCTACGAGCAGTACTTC
clone_size: -; d_call: -; j_call: TRBJ1-5; v_call: TRBV6-2/TRBV6-3; cdr3_aa: CASRYGGGMANQPQHF; cdr3_nt: TGTGCCAGCAGATACGGAGGAGGGATGGCCAATCAGCCCCAGCATTTT
clone_size: -; d_call: -; j_call: TRBJ1-1; v_call: TRBV6-5; cdr3_aa: CASRQPQGSGTEAFF; cdr3_nt: TGTGCCAGCAGACAGCCGCAGGGAAGTGGGACTGAAGCTTTCTTT
clone_size: -; d_call: -; j_call: TRBJ1-2; v_call: TRBV25-1; cdr3_aa: CASSDRAGYGYTF; cdr3_nt: TGTGCCAGCAGTGACAGGGCCGGCTATGGCTACACCTTC
clone_size: -; d_call: -; j_call: TRBJ2-7; v_call: TRBV6-5; cdr3_aa: CASRDITRDSYEQYF; cdr3_nt: TGTGCCAGCAGGGACATCACGCGGGACTCCTACGAGCAGTACTTC
clone_size: -; d_call: TRBD1; j_call: TRBJ2-7; v_call: TRBV15; cdr3_aa: CATSMGQFSVYEQYF; cdr3_nt: TGTGCCACCAGCATGGGACAGTTCTCCGTCTACGAGCAGTACTTC
clone_size: few; d_call: TRBD1; j_call: TRBJ1-2; v_call: TRBV18; cdr3_aa: CASSPGTGYGYTF; cdr3_nt: TGTGCCAGCTCACCCGGGACAGGGTATGGCTACACCTTC
clone_size: -; d_call: TRBD1; j_call: TRBJ1-1; v_call: TRBV6-5; cdr3_aa: CASSQGQLMNTEAFF; cdr3_nt: TGTGCCAGCAGTCAGGGACAGCTCATGAACACTGAAGCTTTCTTT
clone_size: -; d_call: TRBD2; j_call: TRBJ2-2; v_call: TRBV5-4; cdr3_aa: CASSLGAGWNTGELFF; cdr3_nt: TGTGCCAGCAGCTTGGGAGCGGGATGGAACACCGGGGAGCTGTTTTTT
clone_size: once; d_call: TRBD2; j_call: TRBJ2-5; v_call: TRBV14; cdr3_aa: CASSQDSGVQYF; cdr3_nt: TGTGCCAGCAGCCAAGACAGCGGGGTCCAGTACTTC
clone_size: -; d_call: TRBD2; j_call: TRBJ2-1; v_call: TRBV19; cdr3_aa: CASSSREAPYNEQFF; cdr3_nt: TGTGCCAGTAGTTCTCGGGAGGCCCCGTACAATGAGCAGTTCTTC
clone_size: few; d_call: -; j_call: TRBJ1-2; v_call: TRBV6-5; cdr3_aa: CASSYLRGYGYTF; cdr3_nt: TGTGCCAGCAGTTACCTCCGGGGCTATGGCTACACCTTC
clone_size: -; d_call: TRBD1; j_call: TRBJ1-2; v_call: TRBV27; cdr3_aa: CASSFTFALTGGFNYGYTF; cdr3_nt: TGTGCCAGCAGTTTTACCTTTGCCCTAACAGGGGGCTTTAACTATGGCTACACCTTC
clone_size: -; d_call: -; j_call: TRBJ1-2; v_call: TRBV27; cdr3_aa: CASSQQQQFNEGTNYGYTF; cdr3_nt: TGTGCCAGCAGCCAACAACAGCAGTTTAATGAGGGTACTAACTATGGCTACACCTTC
clone_size: -; d_call: -; j_call: TRBJ1-1; v_call: TRBV10-1; cdr3_aa: CASSDNMVLGGGTEAFF; cdr3_nt: TGCGCCAGCAGTGACAATATGGTGCTTGGGGGAGGCACTGAAGCTTTCTTT
clone_size: -; d_call: -; j_call: TRBJ1-3; v_call: TRBV3-1/TRBV3-2; cdr3_aa: CASSRTSSGNTIYF; cdr3_nt: TGTGCCAGCAGTCGGACTAGCTCTGGAAACACCATATATTTT
clone_size: -; d_call: TRBD1; j_call: TRBJ2-2; v_call: TRBV5-4; cdr3_aa: CASSLGGTGNTGELFF; cdr3_nt: TGTGCCAGCAGCCTCGGCGGGACAGGGAACACCGGGGAGCTGTTTTTT